Given below is one TCR beta chain in context. Its antigen is still unknown. The data derive from a study of tumor-infiltrating lymphocytes in localized non-small cell lung cancer. Study as a whole: Some samples were collected after neoadjuvant chemotherapy; smokers, never-smokers and several histologies were included. Resected tumor was paired with non-adjacent uninvolved lung from the same patient.

Study conclusions and caveats: Each assay used a separate piece of the same tissue. T-cell fraction did not differ between immunotypes IM1 and IM2.

Data came from immunoSEQ multiplex PCR; TCRdb stores just in-frame clones and leaves some out. The data contain 13,000 to 15,000 clones, about two thirds of them seen just once; the ten biggest clones take up roughly a fifth. This TCR derives from a human donor with non-small cell lung cancer. The sample taken for sequencing was uninvolved lung tissue not adjacent to the tumor.

For the CDR3, the DNA is TGTGCCAGCAGTGACACCCGGGACTTAGATACGCAGTATTTT. It is translated as CASSDTRDLDTQYF. V is TRBV6-4 and J is TRBJ2-3; tentatively, D is TRBD2 (6 bases). Germline assignment: CDR1 MRHNA and CDR2 SNTAGT. V lost 2 bases and J lost 5, with 11 bases in between. This CDR3 has 14 amino acids.